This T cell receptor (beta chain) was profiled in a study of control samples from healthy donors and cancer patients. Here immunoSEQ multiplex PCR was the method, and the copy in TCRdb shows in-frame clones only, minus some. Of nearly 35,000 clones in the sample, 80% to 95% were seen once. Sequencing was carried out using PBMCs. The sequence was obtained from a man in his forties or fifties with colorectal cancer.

CDR3 protein: CASSQDARMNTEAFF. The DNA of the CDR3 is TGTGCCAGCAGCCAAGACGCCAGGATGAACACTGAAGCTTTCTTT. This chain connects TRBV14 to TRBJ1-1; no reliable D call. The CDR3 extends over 15 amino acids. V was shortened by 0 bases and J by 0 bases, with 8 bases between the two germline ends. CDR1 is SGHDN and CDR2 is FVKESK in the germline V gene.